This TCR beta chain was recorded in a study of cytomegalovirus exposure and HLA in healthy donors. Points from the study as a whole: A later analysis linked a missense DCLRE1C variant to TCR beta V- and J-gene trimming. CMV serostatus alone was available as immune exposure information.

With regard to this clone: Its target is unknown.

V lost 3 bases and J lost 8, with 13 bases in between. CDR3 size: 14 residues. CDR1 is LNHNV and CDR2 is YYDKDF in the germline V gene (reference sequence). PCR amplification relied on 60 Vbeta primers (plus 13 Jbeta primers). Sequenced by immunoSEQ multiplex PCR; TCRdb stores in-frame clones only, minus some. This sample has 150,000 to 200,000 clones, with 79% found just once. This chain joins TRBV15 and TRBJ2-2; D is perhaps TRBD2 (6 bases). The TCR comes from a woman aged 45-60 years in good health and CMV-seronegative. Sequencing used PBMCs. DNA of the CDR3: TGTGCCACCAGCAGGAGGGACTCGGCTGGGGAGCTGTTTTTT. It yields the protein CATSRRDSAGELFF.